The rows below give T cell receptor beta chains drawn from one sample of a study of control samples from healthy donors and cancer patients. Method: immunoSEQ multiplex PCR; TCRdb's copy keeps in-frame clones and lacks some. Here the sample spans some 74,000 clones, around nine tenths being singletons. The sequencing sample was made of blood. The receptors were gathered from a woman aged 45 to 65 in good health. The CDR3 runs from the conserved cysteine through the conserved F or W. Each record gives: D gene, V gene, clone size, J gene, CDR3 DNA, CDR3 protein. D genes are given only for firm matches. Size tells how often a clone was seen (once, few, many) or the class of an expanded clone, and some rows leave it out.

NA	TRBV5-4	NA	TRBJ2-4	TGTGCCAGCAGCCGTCACAGCGGAGACATTCAGTACTTC	CASSRHSGDIQYF
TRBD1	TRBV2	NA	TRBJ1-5	TGTGCCAGCGGAGTGACAGGGCGCAATCAGCCCCAGCATTTT	CASGVTGRNQPQHF
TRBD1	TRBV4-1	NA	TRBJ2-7	TGCGCCAGCAGCCAAGTCACCGGACAGGGAGGCGAGCAGTACTTC	CASSQVTGQGGEQYF
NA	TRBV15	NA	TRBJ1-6	TGTGCCACCAGCAGAGTAGAGGATAATTCACCCCTCCACTTT	CATSRVEDNSPLHF
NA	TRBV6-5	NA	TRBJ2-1	TGTGCCAGCAGTTATCTGGCTGGTGAGCAGTTCTTC	CASSYLAGEQFF
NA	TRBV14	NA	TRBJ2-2	TGTGCCAGCAGCCAAGTTCACACCGGGGAGCTGTTTTTT	CASSQVHTGELFF
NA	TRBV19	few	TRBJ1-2	TGTGCCAGTAGTTCCACAGGATCCCTTCGGTTTGGCTACACCTTC	CASSSTGSLRFGYTF
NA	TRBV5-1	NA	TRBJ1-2	TGCGCCAGCCGACCCCAGGGACAAAATAACTATGGCTACACCTTC	CASRPQGQNNYGYTF
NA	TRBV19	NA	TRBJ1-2	TGTGCCAGTGAAAACTATGGCTACACCTTC	CASENYGYTF
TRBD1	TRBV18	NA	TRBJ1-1	TGTGCCAGCTCCCTGGACAGGAGCACTGAAGCTTTCTTT	CASSLDRSTEAFF
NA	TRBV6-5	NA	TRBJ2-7	TGTGCCAGCAGTTACTCTCCGGGACACCTCTACGAGCAGTACTTC	CASSYSPGHLYEQYF
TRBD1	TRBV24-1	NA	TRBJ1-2	TGTGCCACCAGTGACAGGCGGGACAGGGATGGCTACACCTTC	CATSDRRDRDGYTF
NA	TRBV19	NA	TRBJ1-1	TGTGCCAGTAGTTGGGGGGGGATGAACACTGAAGCTTTCTTT	CASSWGGMNTEAFF
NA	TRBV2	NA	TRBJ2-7	TGTGCCAGCTCAGGAAGGGTCTTCTCCTACGAGCAGTACTTC	CASSGRVFSYEQYF
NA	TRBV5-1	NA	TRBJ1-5	TGCGCCAGCAGCTTGGTAGGAGGTCAGCCCCAGCATTTT	CASSLVGGQPQHF
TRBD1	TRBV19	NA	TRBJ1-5	TGTGCCAGTAGTACAGGACAGGGGGGATTCGGTAGCAATCAGCCCCAGCATTTT	CASSTGQGGFGSNQPQHF
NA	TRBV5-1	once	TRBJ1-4	TGCGCCAGCAGTCTTCAGGGAACAAACGAAAAACTGTTTTTT	CASSLQGTNEKLFF
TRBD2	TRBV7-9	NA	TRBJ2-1	TGTGCCGGGTCCCGGCGGGGGGGGGACAATGAGCAGTTCTTC	CAGSRRGGDNEQFF
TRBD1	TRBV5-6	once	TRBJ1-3	TGTGCCAGCAGCTTGCCCGGGACAGGGGCTCACACCATATATTTT	CASSLPGTGAHTIYF
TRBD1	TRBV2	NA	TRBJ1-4	TGTGCCAGCTTGACAGGGAGACTCGAAAAACTGTTTTTT	CASLTGRLEKLFF
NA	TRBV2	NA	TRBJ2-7	TGTGCCAGCAGAAAGGACGGCTACGAGCAGTACTTC	CASRKDGYEQYF
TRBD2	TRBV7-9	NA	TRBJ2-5	TGTGCCAGCAGCAAAGGGCCAGCGGGAATCCAAGAGACCCAGTACTTC	CASSKGPAGIQETQYF